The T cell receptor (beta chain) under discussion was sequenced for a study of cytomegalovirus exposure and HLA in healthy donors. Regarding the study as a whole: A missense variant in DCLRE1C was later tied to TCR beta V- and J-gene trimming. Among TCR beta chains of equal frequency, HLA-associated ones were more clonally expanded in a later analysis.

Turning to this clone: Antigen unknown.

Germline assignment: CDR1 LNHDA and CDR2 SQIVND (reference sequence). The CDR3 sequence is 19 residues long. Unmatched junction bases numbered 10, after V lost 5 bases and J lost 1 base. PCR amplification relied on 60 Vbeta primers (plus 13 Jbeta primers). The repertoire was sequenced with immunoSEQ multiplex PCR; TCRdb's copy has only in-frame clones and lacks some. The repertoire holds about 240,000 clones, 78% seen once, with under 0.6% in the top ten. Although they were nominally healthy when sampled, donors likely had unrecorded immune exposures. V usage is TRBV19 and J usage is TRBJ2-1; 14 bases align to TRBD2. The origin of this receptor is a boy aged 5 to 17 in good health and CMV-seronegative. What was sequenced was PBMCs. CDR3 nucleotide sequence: TGTGCCAGTAGTCCCTCGACTAGCGGGAGGGGGGGTTCCTACAATGAGCAGTTCTTC. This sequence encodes CASSPSTSGRGGSYNEQFF. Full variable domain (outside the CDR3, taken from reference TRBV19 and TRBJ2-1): DGGITQSPKYLFRKEGQNVTLSCEQNLNHDAMYWYRQDPGQGLRLIYYSQIVNDFQKGDIAEGYSVSREKKESFPLTVTSAQKNPTAFYLCASSPSTSGRGGSYNEQFFGPGTRLTVL.